Listed below are T cell receptor beta chains from one sample, sequenced in a study of cytomegalovirus exposure and HLA in healthy donors. Here immunoSEQ multiplex PCR was the method, and the copy in TCRdb shows in-frame clones only, minus some. The profile shows 110,000 to 150,000 clones, around 70% of them singletons. The sample comprised PBMCs. These TCRs come from an older woman in good health and CMV-seropositive. Both conserved end residues are part of each CDR3. The order of the fields is V gene, D gene, clone size, J gene, CDR3 protein, CDR3 DNA. The D gene is left open where the match is weak. Size tells how often a clone was seen (once, few, many) or the class of an expanded clone, and some rows leave it out.

v_gene: TRBV6-5; d_gene: NA; abundance: NA; j_gene: TRBJ1-1; CDR3aa: CASRRGVEAFF; CDR3nt: TGTGCCAGCAGGCGTGGAGTTGAAGCTTTCTTT
v_gene: TRBV6-4; d_gene: TRBD1; abundance: NA; j_gene: TRBJ1-5; CDR3aa: CASLIVRGLLTNQPQHF; CDR3nt: TGTGCCAGCTTGATAGTCAGGGGGCTGCTAACCAATCAGCCCCAGCATTTT
v_gene: TRBV30; d_gene: TRBD2; abundance: NA; j_gene: TRBJ2-1; CDR3aa: CAWSVLAGISYNEQFF; CDR3nt: TGTGCCTGGAGTGTACTAGCGGGAATCTCCTACAATGAGCAGTTCTTC
v_gene: TRBV30; d_gene: NA; abundance: NA; j_gene: TRBJ1-5; CDR3aa: CAWSVLGQSNQPQHF; CDR3nt: TGTGCCTGGAGTGTACTCGGTCAAAGCAATCAGCCCCAGCATTTT
v_gene: TRBV11-2; d_gene: NA; abundance: few; j_gene: TRBJ2-7; CDR3aa: CASSFPGPYEQYF; CDR3nt: TGTGCCAGCAGCTTCCCAGGGCCCTACGAGCAGTACTTC
v_gene: TRBV7-9; d_gene: NA; abundance: NA; j_gene: TRBJ1-1; CDR3aa: CASSLESVTEAFF; CDR3nt: TGTGCCAGCAGCTTGGAGTCGGTCACTGAAGCTTTCTTT
v_gene: TRBV21-1; d_gene: NA; abundance: few; j_gene: TRBJ1-3; CDR3aa: CASSYSLNSGNTIYF; CDR3nt: TGTGCCAGCAGTTACAGCCTTAACTCTGGAAACACCATATATTTT
v_gene: TRBV5-4; d_gene: TRBD1; abundance: NA; j_gene: TRBJ1-1; CDR3aa: CACSTETGTSTEAFF; CDR3nt: TGTGCCTGCAGCACGGAGACAGGGACGAGCACTGAAGCTTTCTTT
v_gene: TRBV6-1; d_gene: TRBD1; abundance: NA; j_gene: TRBJ1-1; CDR3aa: CASSDKAGGNTEAFF; CDR3nt: TGTGCCAGCAGTGACAAGGCAGGGGGGAACACTGAAGCTTTCTTT
v_gene: TRBV7-3; d_gene: TRBD1; abundance: NA; j_gene: TRBJ2-7; CDR3aa: CASSSRTGGEQYF; CDR3nt: TGTGCCAGCAGCTCGCGGACAGGGGGCGAGCAGTACTTC
v_gene: TRBV9; d_gene: NA; abundance: NA; j_gene: TRBJ1-2; CDR3aa: CASSVDRNYGYTF; CDR3nt: TGTGCCAGCAGCGTCGACAGGAACTATGGCTACACCTTC
v_gene: TRBV2; d_gene: NA; abundance: NA; j_gene: TRBJ1-2; CDR3aa: CASRAREGGYTF; CDR3nt: TGTGCCAGCAGAGCCAGGGAAGGTGGCTACACCTTC
v_gene: TRBV19; d_gene: TRBD1; abundance: NA; j_gene: TRBJ2-1; CDR3aa: CASSIKGANEQFF; CDR3nt: TGTGCCAGTAGTATAAAGGGGGCGAATGAGCAGTTCTTC
v_gene: TRBV19; d_gene: NA; abundance: NA; j_gene: TRBJ1-5; CDR3aa: CASSSKTGFSNQPQHF; CDR3nt: TGTGCCAGTAGTAGCAAAACAGGGTTTAGCAATCAGCCCCAGCATTTT
v_gene: TRBV14; d_gene: NA; abundance: once; j_gene: TRBJ1-2; CDR3aa: CASSHLSLGVYGYTF; CDR3nt: TGTGCCAGCAGCCACCTGAGTCTCGGTGTCTATGGCTACACCTTC
v_gene: TRBV4-2; d_gene: NA; abundance: NA; j_gene: TRBJ2-5; CDR3aa: CASSQERGETQYF; CDR3nt: TGTGCCAGCAGCCAAGAAAGGGGAGAGACCCAGTACTTC
v_gene: TRBV12-5; d_gene: NA; abundance: NA; j_gene: TRBJ1-1; CDR3aa: CASGLATGGWRAFF; CDR3nt: TGTGCTAGTGGTTTGGCCACCGGGGGATGGCGGGCTTTCTTT
v_gene: TRBV5-1; d_gene: TRBD1; abundance: NA; j_gene: TRBJ1-2; CDR3aa: CASSLATGQEKGHGYTF; CDR3nt: TGCGCCAGCAGCTTGGCCACAGGACAGGAAAAAGGTCATGGCTACACCTTC
v_gene: TRBV19; d_gene: TRBD1; abundance: few; j_gene: TRBJ2-7; CDR3aa: CASSTRWTGPPYEQYF; CDR3nt: TGTGCCAGTAGTACGCGATGGACAGGTCCGCCCTACGAGCAGTACTTC
v_gene: TRBV11-1; d_gene: TRBD1; abundance: NA; j_gene: TRBJ2-3; CDR3aa: CASSASGTGGLTDTQYF; CDR3nt: TGTGCCAGCAGCGCCTCCGGGACAGGGGGCCTGACAGATACGCAGTATTTT
v_gene: TRBV5-6; d_gene: NA; abundance: NA; j_gene: TRBJ2-7; CDR3aa: CASSLGGVSSYEQYF; CDR3nt: TGTGCCAGCAGCTTGGGGGGCGTCAGCTCCTACGAGCAGTACTTC
v_gene: TRBV7-2; d_gene: NA; abundance: NA; j_gene: TRBJ2-1; CDR3aa: CASSLTSLSQTEQFF; CDR3nt: TGTGCCAGCAGCTTAACTAGCCTATCCCAAACTGAGCAGTTCTTC
v_gene: TRBV1; d_gene: NA; abundance: NA; j_gene: TRBJ2-7; CDR3aa: CTSSPTTSRRPLSCEQYF; CDR3nt: TGCACCAGCAGCCCCACGACTAGCCGGAGACCCTTGTCCTGCGAGCAGTACTTC
v_gene: TRBV5-6; d_gene: TRBD1; abundance: NA; j_gene: TRBJ1-2; CDR3aa: CASSLAAGGGYTF; CDR3nt: TGTGCCAGCAGCTTGGCTGCAGGGGGGGGCTACACCTTC
v_gene: TRBV30; d_gene: NA; abundance: NA; j_gene: TRBJ2-1; CDR3aa: CAWVKDFYNEQFF; CDR3nt: TGTGCCTGGGTAAAGGACTTCTACAATGAGCAGTTCTTC
v_gene: TRBV20-1; d_gene: NA; abundance: few; j_gene: TRBJ2-5; CDR3aa: CSAKPSGTQYF; CDR3nt: TGCAGTGCTAAGCCCTCTGGGACCCAGTACTTC
v_gene: TRBV19; d_gene: NA; abundance: few; j_gene: TRBJ1-1; CDR3aa: CASMDRPGGTEAFF; CDR3nt: TGTGCCAGTATGGATCGTCCAGGCGGGACTGAAGCTTTCTTT
v_gene: TRBV6-6; d_gene: TRBD1; abundance: NA; j_gene: TRBJ1-1; CDR3aa: CASSPTGGITEAFF; CDR3nt: TGTGCCAGCAGCCCTACAGGGGGCATCACTGAAGCTTTCTTT
v_gene: TRBV2; d_gene: NA; abundance: NA; j_gene: TRBJ2-3; CDR3aa: CASSVGGDTQYF; CDR3nt: TGTGCCAGTAGTGTAGGGGGAGATACGCAGTATTTT
v_gene: TRBV7-9; d_gene: TRBD2; abundance: NA; j_gene: TRBJ2-7; CDR3aa: CASTPAAGVEQYF; CDR3nt: TGTGCCAGCACCCCGGCCGCGGGAGTCGAGCAGTACTTC
v_gene: TRBV25-1; d_gene: TRBD2; abundance: NA; j_gene: TRBJ2-7; CDR3aa: CASSESRRGYYEQYF; CDR3nt: TGTGCCAGCAGTGAATCCCGGCGGGGGTACTACGAGCAGTACTTC
v_gene: TRBV27; d_gene: NA; abundance: NA; j_gene: TRBJ2-1; CDR3aa: CASTTTSSYNEQFF; CDR3nt: TGTGCCAGCACCACTACTAGCTCCTACAATGAGCAGTTCTTC
v_gene: TRBV6-6; d_gene: TRBD1; abundance: NA; j_gene: TRBJ2-1; CDR3aa: CASSYSGQTYNEQFF; CDR3nt: TGTGCCAGCAGTTACTCGGGACAGACGTACAATGAGCAGTTCTTC
v_gene: TRBV18; d_gene: TRBD1; abundance: NA; j_gene: TRBJ1-5; CDR3aa: CASSPGQNQPQHF; CDR3nt: TGTGCCAGCTCACCGGGACAGAATCAGCCCCAGCATTTT
v_gene: TRBV5-1; d_gene: NA; abundance: NA; j_gene: TRBJ2-1; CDR3aa: CASSLGQSYNEQFF; CDR3nt: TGCGCCAGCAGCTTGGGCCAGTCCTACAATGAGCAGTTCTTC
v_gene: TRBV5-1; d_gene: TRBD1; abundance: NA; j_gene: TRBJ1-1; CDR3aa: CASSWTGGNTEAFF; CDR3nt: TGCGCCAGCAGCTGGACAGGGGGGAACACTGAAGCTTTCTTT
v_gene: TRBV30; d_gene: TRBD2; abundance: NA; j_gene: TRBJ2-1; CDR3aa: CAWSVRGSGAYNEQFF; CDR3nt: TGTGCCTGGAGTGTACGGGGTAGCGGGGCCTACAATGAGCAGTTCTTC
v_gene: TRBV4-1; d_gene: TRBD2; abundance: NA; j_gene: TRBJ2-1; CDR3aa: CASSRGLAGLYNEQFF; CDR3nt: TGCGCCAGCAGCCGCGGCCTAGCGGGACTCTACAATGAGCAGTTCTTC
v_gene: TRBV5-1; d_gene: NA; abundance: NA; j_gene: TRBJ1-3; CDR3aa: CASSLVGGAGNTIYF; CDR3nt: TGCGCCAGCAGCTTGGTTGGGGGGGCTGGAAACACCATATATTTT
v_gene: TRBV27; d_gene: TRBD1; abundance: NA; j_gene: TRBJ1-2; CDR3aa: CASSPAGQGNYGYTF; CDR3nt: TGTGCCAGCAGTCCTGCCGGACAGGGAAACTATGGCTACACCTTC
v_gene: TRBV5-1; d_gene: NA; abundance: NA; j_gene: TRBJ2-1; CDR3aa: CASSPRGASGYNEQFF; CDR3nt: TGCGCCAGCAGCCCTAGGGGGGCTAGCGGCTACAATGAGCAGTTCTTC
v_gene: TRBV28; d_gene: TRBD1; abundance: NA; j_gene: TRBJ1-5; CDR3aa: CASSTGQGVQPQHF; CDR3nt: TGTGCCAGCAGCACCGGACAGGGGGTCCAGCCCCAGCATTTT
v_gene: TRBV29-1; d_gene: TRBD1; abundance: NA; j_gene: TRBJ1-1; CDR3aa: CSVARQGNTEAFF; CDR3nt: TGCAGCGTTGCTAGACAGGGGAACACTGAAGCTTTCTTT
v_gene: TRBV10-3; d_gene: TRBD1; abundance: few; j_gene: TRBJ2-2; CDR3aa: CAISESAGGNTGELFF; CDR3nt: TGTGCCATCAGTGAGTCGGCAGGGGGCAACACCGGGGAGCTGTTTTTT
v_gene: TRBV30; d_gene: NA; abundance: NA; j_gene: TRBJ1-3; CDR3aa: CAWSARGGSSGNTIYF; CDR3nt: TGTGCCTGGAGTGCCCGAGGGGGAAGCTCTGGAAACACCATATATTTT
v_gene: TRBV27; d_gene: NA; abundance: NA; j_gene: TRBJ2-3; CDR3aa: CCTRTVPDTQYF; CDR3nt: TGTTGCACCCGGACTGTGCCAGATACGCAGTATTTT
v_gene: TRBV2; d_gene: NA; abundance: once; j_gene: TRBJ1-2; CDR3aa: CASSDMQGNGYTF; CDR3nt: TGTGCCAGCAGTGACATGCAGGGGAATGGCTACACCTTC
v_gene: TRBV11-2; d_gene: NA; abundance: NA; j_gene: TRBJ2-3; CDR3aa: CASSPTQVTDTQYF; CDR3nt: TGTGCCAGCAGCCCAACACAGGTCACAGATACGCAGTATTTT